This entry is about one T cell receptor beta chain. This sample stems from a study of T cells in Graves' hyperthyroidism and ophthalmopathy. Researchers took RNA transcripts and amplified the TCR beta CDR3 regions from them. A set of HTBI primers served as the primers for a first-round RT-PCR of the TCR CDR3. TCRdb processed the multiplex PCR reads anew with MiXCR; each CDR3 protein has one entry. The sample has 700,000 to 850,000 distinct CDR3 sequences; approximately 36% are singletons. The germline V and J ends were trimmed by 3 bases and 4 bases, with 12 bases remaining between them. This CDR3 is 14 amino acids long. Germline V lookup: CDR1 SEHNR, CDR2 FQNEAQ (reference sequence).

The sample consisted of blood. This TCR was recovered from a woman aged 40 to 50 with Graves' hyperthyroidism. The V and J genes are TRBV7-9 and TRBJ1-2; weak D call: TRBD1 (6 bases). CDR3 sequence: CASSLDSLPYGYTF. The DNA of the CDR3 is TGTGCCAGCAGCTTGGACAGTTTACCCTATGGCTACACCTTC.